The clone carrying this T cell receptor (beta chain) has a count of ten or more. Its antigen is currently unknown. This sample was taken from a study of neurological immune-mediated disorders. Study-wide points: Across subjects, expanded clones had no CDR3 amino acid sequences in common, pointing to private repertoires in all groups.

cDNA was made by 5'RACE with 10-nucleotide random UMIs. Each CDR3 protein is one row after TCRdb ran MiXCR on the 5' RACE reads. The table includes around 20,000 distinct CDR3 sequences, more than 9% detected once. This CDR3 has 12 amino acids. The V gene's germline CDR1 is DFQATT and CDR2 SNEGSKA (reference sequence). V lost 3 bases, J lost 10 bases, and 15 bases lay in between. The chain carries TRBV20-1 and TRBJ1-1, with D perhaps matching TRBD1 (5 bases). The specimen was PBMCs. This TCR came from an older woman with HTLV-1-associated myelopathy (HAM/TSP). The CDR3 region has the DNA TGCAGTGCTAGGGTACCCCCGGGGGGAGCTTTCTTT. Residues: CSARVPPGGAFF.